This T cell receptor beta chain appears in the sequencing data of a study of T cells in Graves' hyperthyroidism and ophthalmopathy. RNA transcripts were the template for amplifying TCR beta CDR3 regions. The TCR CDR3 was amplified in a first-round RT-PCR using the HTBI primer set. Using its own MiXCR run on the multiplex PCR reads, TCRdb lists one record per CDR3 protein. The table lists 300,000 to 400,000 distinct CDR3 sequences, 14% of them singletons, with around 25% in the top ten. Graves' hyperthyroidism is called stable when ophthalmopathy does not progress within 18 months. This clonotype was observed at least ten times. V was shortened by 6 bases and J by 3 bases, with 27 bases between the two germline ends. The length of the CDR3 is 18 residues.

The sequence came from a woman in her twenties or thirties with Graves' hyperthyroidism. Material for sequencing was blood. This sequence joins TRBV12-3 or TRBV12-4 and TRBJ2-7, with D possibly called TRBD1 or TRBD2 (5 bases each). The CDR3 loop is CASSRGDQRDPLFYEQYF. The CDR3 DNA follows: TGTGCCAGCAGCCGGGGCGACCAAAGGGATCCCCTCTTCTACGAGCAGTACTTC.